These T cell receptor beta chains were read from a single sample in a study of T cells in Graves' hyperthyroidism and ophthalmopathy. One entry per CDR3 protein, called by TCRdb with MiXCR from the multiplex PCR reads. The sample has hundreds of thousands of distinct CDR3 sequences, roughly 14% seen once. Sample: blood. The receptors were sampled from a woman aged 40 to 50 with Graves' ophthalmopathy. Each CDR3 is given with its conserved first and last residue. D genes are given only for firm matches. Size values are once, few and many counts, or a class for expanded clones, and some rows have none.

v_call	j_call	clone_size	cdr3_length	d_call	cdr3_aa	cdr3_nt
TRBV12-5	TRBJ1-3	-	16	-	CASGPNTADSGNTIYF	TGTGCTAGTGGTCCGAACACGGCGGACTCTGGAAACACCATATATTTT
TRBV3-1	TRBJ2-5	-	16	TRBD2	CASSQTGLAGGGPQYF	TGTGCCAGCAGCCAAACCGGACTAGCGGGAGGAGGGCCCCAGTACTTC
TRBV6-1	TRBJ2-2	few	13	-	CASRGDGAGELFF	TGTGCCAGCAGGGGGGATGGGGCCGGGGAGCTGTTTTTT
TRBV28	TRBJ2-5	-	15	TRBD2	CASSFGAGEGETQYF	TGTGCCAGCAGTTTCGGAGCGGGAGAGGGAGAGACCCAGTACTTC
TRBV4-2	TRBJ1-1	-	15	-	CASSQERYPPTEAFF	TGTGCCAGCAGCCAAGAAAGGTACCCGCCTACTGAAGCTTTCTTT
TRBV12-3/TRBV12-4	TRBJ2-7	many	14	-	CASSLTWDGVGQYF	TGTGCCAGCAGTTTAACCTGGGACGGCGTCGGGCAGTACTTC
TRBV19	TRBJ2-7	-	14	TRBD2	CASSPGLATEEQYF	TGTGCCAGTAGCCCGGGACTAGCGACGGAGGAGCAGTACTTC
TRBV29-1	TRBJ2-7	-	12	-	CSVEGTDYEQYF	TGCAGCGTTGAAGGGACGGACTACGAGCAGTACTTC
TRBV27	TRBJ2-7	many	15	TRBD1	CASSLHRTGPYEQYF	TGTGCCAGCAGTTTGCACCGGACAGGGCCCTACGAGCAGTACTTC
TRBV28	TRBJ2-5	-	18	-	CASSLSPSGVAEQETQYF	TGTGCCAGCAGTTTGTCACCTTCTGGGGTAGCGGAACAAGAGACCCAGTACTTC
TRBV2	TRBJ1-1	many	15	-	CASSEALLFDSEAFF	TGTGCCAGCAGTGAAGCGCTCCTATTTGATTCTGAAGCTTTCTTT
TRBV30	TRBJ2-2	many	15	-	CAWSVEDYTTGELFF	TGTGCCTGGAGTGTGGAGGACTATACAACCGGGGAGCTGTTTTTT
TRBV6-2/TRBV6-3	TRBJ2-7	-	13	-	CASSPYNRYEQYF	TGTGCCAGCAGTCCATACAACAGGTACGAGCAGTACTTC
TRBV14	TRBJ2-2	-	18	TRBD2	CASSQDGLSGISTGELFF	TGTGCCAGCAGCCAAGACGGACTCAGCGGGATATCCACCGGGGAGCTGTTTTTT
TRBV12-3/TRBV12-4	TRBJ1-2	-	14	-	CASSLAVGNYGYTF	TGTGCCAGCAGTCTAGCGGTGGGCAACTATGGCTACACCTTC
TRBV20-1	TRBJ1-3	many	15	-	CSAMKGNIAGNTIYF	TGCAGTGCTATGAAGGGGAACATCGCTGGAAACACCATATATTTT
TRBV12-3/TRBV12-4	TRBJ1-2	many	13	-	CASSFSSVYGYTF	TGTGCCAGCAGTTTTTCGTCGGTCTATGGCTACACCTTC
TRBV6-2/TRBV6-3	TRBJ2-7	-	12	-	CASSHGGLEQYF	TGTGCCAGCAGTCACGGGGGGCTCGAGCAGTACTTC
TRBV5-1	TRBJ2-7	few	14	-	CASSLDSSYYEQYF	TGCGCCAGCAGCTTAGACTCCTCCTACTACGAGCAGTACTTC
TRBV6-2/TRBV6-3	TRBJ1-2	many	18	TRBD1	CASSFHRDRSPPFYGYTF	TGTGCCAGCAGTTTTCACCGGGACAGGAGTCCTCCCTTCTATGGCTACACCTTC
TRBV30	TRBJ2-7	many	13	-	CAWSVSQGEEQYF	TGTGCCTGGAGTGTTTCACAGGGTGAAGAGCAGTACTTC
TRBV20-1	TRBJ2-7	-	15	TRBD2	CSAATGTSGQYEQYF	TGCAGTGCTGCCACCGGGACTAGCGGACAATACGAGCAGTACTTC
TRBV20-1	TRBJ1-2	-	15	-	CSASTGTSKNYGHTF	TGCAGTGCCAGCACCGGGACCTCTAAGAACTATGGCCACACCTTC
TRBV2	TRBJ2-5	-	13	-	CASSRDGGETQYF	TGTGCCAGCAGTCGTGATGGTGGGGAGACCCAGTACTTC
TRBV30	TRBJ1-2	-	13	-	CAWRKTGIYGYTF	TGTGCCTGGAGGAAGACAGGAATCTATGGCTACACCTTC
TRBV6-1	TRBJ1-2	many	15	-	CASRPPSAMVDGYTF	TGTGCCAGCAGACCACCAAGCGCCATGGTGGATGGCTACACCTTC
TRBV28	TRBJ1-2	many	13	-	CASSLWGPGGYTF	TGTGCCAGCAGTTTATGGGGCCCCGGTGGCTACACCTTC
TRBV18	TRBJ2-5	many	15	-	CASSPSPSSGETQYF	TGTGCCAGCTCACCATCCCCTAGCAGTGGGGAGACCCAGTACTTC